This entry lists 32 T cell receptor beta chains sequenced from one sample in a study of CD8 T cells in Susac syndrome. Random hexamers primed reverse transcription of about 0.5 to 1 ug RNA. TCRdb redid the calling of the immunoSEQ multiplex PCR reads with MiXCR, one entry per CDR3 protein. The data show some 120,000 distinct CDR3 sequences, approximately 93% seen once. The sequenced sample was CD8+ T cells from PBMCs. These receptors originate from a human donor with multiple sclerosis.

The V call is TRBV6-5, the J call TRBJ2-7; tentatively, D is TRBD2 (5 bases). V was trimmed by 0 bases and J by 2 bases, leaving 11 bases between them. Germline values: CDR1 MNHEY, CDR2 SVGAGI. This CDR3 is built from 15 residues. DNA for the CDR3: TGTGCCAGCAGTTACTCGGCGAGCGGCACCTACGAGCAGTACGTC. Protein sequence: CASSYSASGTYEQYV.

This sequence joins TRBV2 and TRBJ2-7; no definite D call. The CDR3 sequence is 11 residues long. Germline V lookup: CDR1 SNHLY, CDR2 FYNNEI. Trimming removed 10 bases at V and 3 bases at J, with 10 bases between. The CDR3 DNA is TGTGCCACCACTGATGACTACGAGCAGTACTTC. It is translated as CATTDDYEQYF.

The rearrangement links TRBV7-8 to TRBJ2-4; the D is unclear. CDR1 and CDR2 (germline): SGHVS, FQNEAQ. V shed 3 bases and J shed 3 bases, with 12 bases lying between them. The CDR3 sequence is 15 residues long. The CDR3 DNA reads TGTGCCAGCAGCTTTAAGCATTTGGGCAAAAACATTCAGTACTTC. It is translated as CASSFKHLGKNIQYF. Using reference TRBV7-8 and TRBJ2-4 for the parts outside the CDR3, the full variable domain is GAGVSQSPRYKVAKRGQDVALRCDPISGHVSLFWYQQALGQGPEFLTYFQNEAQLDKSGLPSDRFFAERPEGSVSTLKIQRTQQEDSAVYLCASSFKHLGKNIQYFGAGTRLSVL.

V usage is TRBV10-3 and J usage is TRBJ2-4; D remains ambiguous. The CDR3 totals 15 residues. Germline CDR1 and CDR2: ENHRY and SYGVKD. V lost 3 bases to trimming and J lost 3 bases, with 12 bases between them. In DNA, the CDR3 is TGTGCCATCAGTGACCCCGGGCGTGTCAAAAACATTCAGTACTTC. As protein: CAISDPGRVKNIQYF.

This clonotype was observed once. The rearrangement joins TRBV5-1 to TRBJ1-5; TRBD1 is a possible D gene (5 bases). Germline V gene data show CDR1 as SGHRS and CDR2 as YFSETQ. Between the trimmed V and J ends, which lost 0 bases and 7 bases, there was a span of 8 bases. The CDR3 covers 13 residues. The CDR3: CASSLAGGQPQHF. CDR3 nucleotides: TGCGCCAGCAGCTTGGCCGGGGGACAGCCCCAGCATTTT.

The chain joins TRBV6-2 or TRBV6-3 to TRBJ2-7; D unclear. Germline V gene lookup returns CDR1 MNHEY and CDR2 SVGEGT. The ends were cut back, 7 bases at V and 3 bases at J, with 13 bases in the middle. The CDR3 runs to 13 residues. The CDR3 DNA sequence: TGTGCCAGCAATGACGGATTTAGCTACGAGCAGTACGTC. Residues: CASNDGFSYEQYV.

The chain combines TRBV20-1 with TRBJ2-6; the match to TRBD2 covers 7 bases. V dropped 5 bases and J dropped 2; count of bases not matched to a gene: 3. The CDR3 spans 14 residues. From germline, CDR1 is DFQATT and CDR2 SNEGSKA (reference sequence). The DNA of the CDR3 is TGCAGTGCTGAGGGAGGGGCTGGGGCCAACGTCCTGACTTTC. The encoded protein is CSAEGGAGANVLTF.

The rearrangement links TRBV5-6 to TRBJ2-2, with 8 bases that match TRBD1. The germline V gene encodes CDR1 SGHDT and CDR2 YYEEEE. V was clipped by 2 bases and J by 2 bases; unmatched bases: 5. This CDR3 contains 16 residues. The CDR3 loop is CASSLLSGGNTGELFF. CDR3 nucleotides: TGTGCCAGCAGCTTATTGTCAGGGGGCAACACCGGGGAGCTGTTTTTT. Filled out from reference TRBV5-6 and TRBJ2-2, the complete variable domain reads DAGVTQSPTHLIKTRGQQVTLRCSPKSGHDTVSWYQQALGQGPQFIFQYYEEEERQRGNFPDRFSGHQFPNYSSELNVNALLLGDSALYLCASSLLSGGNTGELFFGEGSRLTVL.

This rearrangement joins TRBV3-1 to TRBJ2-1, with D possibly being TRBD1 or TRBD2 (5 bases each). The V end was cut by 1 base, the J end by 11 bases, with 15 bases between. Germline CDR1 reads LGHDT; CDR2 reads YNNKEL (reference sequence). CDR3 length: 14 residues. CDR3 sequence: CASSQVEGRRKQFF. CDR3 DNA: TGTGCCAGCAGCCAAGTAGAGGGGCGGCGGAAGCAGTTCTTC.

The J gene is TRBJ1-1, the V gene TRBV6-5; D remains ambiguous. The V gene lost 5 bases and the J gene lost 1 base, with 8 bases spanning the gap. The CDR3 loop spans 13 amino acids. Germline loops: CDR1 MNHEY, CDR2 SVGAGI. The CDR3 sequence: CASSEDQNTEAFF. The DNA of the CDR3 is TGTGCCAGCAGTGAAGACCAGAACACTGAAGCTTTCTTT.

The CDR3 DNA reads as TGTGCCAGCAGGCAGGGGGACACTGAAGCTTTCTTT. This encodes CASRQGDTEAFF. The chain is built from TRBV6-1 and TRBJ1-1, with TRBD1 matching 7 bases. There are 12 residues in the CDR3. Germline V gene data show CDR1 as MNHNS and CDR2 as SASEGT. With V trimmed by 6 bases and J by 3 bases, 1 base remained unmatched.

This sequence joins TRBV11-2 and TRBJ2-3; TRBD2 is a possible D gene (5 bases). V dropped 4 bases and J dropped 7 bases, with 21 bases sitting between them. The CDR3 is made up of 16 amino acids. Germline V gene lookup returns CDR1 SGHAT and CDR2 FQNNGV. CDR3 loop: CASSSEGLRRGNTQYF. CDR3 nucleotides: TGTGCCAGCAGCTCAGAGGGCCTACGCCGGGGTAATACGCAGTATTTT.

The J gene is TRBJ2-3, the V gene TRBV5-1, with no clear D. CDR1 and CDR2 from the germline V gene are SGHRS and YFSETQ. There are 13 residues in the CDR3. Trimming cost V 0 bases and J 2 bases, with 4 bases left between them. Here the CDR3 DNA reads TGCGCCAGCAGCTTGGCCTACACAGATACGCAGTATTTT. Its protein is CASSLAYTDTQYF.

This clonotype was detected once. The chain couples TRBV7-9 to TRBJ1-3; tentative D call: TRBD1 (5 bases). Germline V gene sequence: CDR1 SEHNR, CDR2 FQNEAQ (reference sequence). V was trimmed by 5 bases and J by 0 bases, leaving 14 bases between them. The CDR3 length is 16 residues. Here the CDR3 reads CASSPGRTHSGNTIYF. The CDR3 DNA reads as TGTGCCAGCAGCCCGGGACGGACACACTCTGGAAACACCATATATTTT.

V usage is TRBV7-9 and J usage is TRBJ1-1, with a tentative D call TRBD1 (5 bases). This CDR3 spans 14 amino acids. V shed 6 bases and J shed 1 base, with 12 bases lying between them. Germline V gene data show CDR1 as SEHNR and CDR2 as FQNEAQ (reference sequence). CDR3 DNA: TGTGCCAGCAGATATGGGAGGGGGAACACTGAAGCTTTCTTT. Residues: CASRYGRGNTEAFF.

The CDR3 is CAISERVGQGSSYEQYF. Written as DNA, the CDR3 is TGTGCCATCAGTGAGAGGGTGGGACAGGGGAGCTCCTACGAGCAGTACTTC. The rearrangement joins TRBV10-3 to TRBJ2-7; 10 positions match TRBD1. This CDR3 comprises 17 residues. CDR1 and CDR2 (germline): ENHRY, SYGVKD. J lost 0 bases, V lost 2 bases, and 7 bases had no gene match.

The J gene is TRBJ2-7, the V gene TRBV27; D possibly matches TRBD1 or TRBD2 (5 bases each). Trimming cost V 5 bases and J 4 bases, with 18 bases left between them. The CDR3 sequence is 15 residues long. In germline, CDR1 is MNHEY, CDR2 SMNVEV (reference sequence). Here the CDR3 reads CASSGVRDGEYEQYF. The CDR3 DNA sequence: TGTGCCAGCAGTGGGGTCCGGGACGGCGAATACGAGCAGTACTTC.

This rearrangement joins TRBV13 to TRBJ1-4, with D tentatively TRBD1 (6 bases). The CDR3 runs 16 residues. From germline, CDR1 is PRHDT and CDR2 FYEKMQ (reference sequence). Trimming cost V 2 bases and J 5 bases, with 15 bases left between them. As DNA, the CDR3 is TGTGCCAGCAGCTTAAAAACCGGGACAAGGAATGAAAAACTGTTTTTT. Translated, it gives CASSLKTGTRNEKLFF. The whole variable domain, filled in from reference TRBV13 and TRBJ1-4, reads AAGVIQSPRHLIKEKRETATLKCYPIPRHDTVYWYQQGPGQDPQFLISFYEKMQSDKGSIPDRFSAQQFSDYHSELNMSSLELGDSALYFCASSLKTGTRNEKLFFGSGTQLSVL.

The chain employs TRBV6-6 and TRBJ2-5, with D perhaps TRBD2 (5 bases). V lost 2 bases, J lost 2 bases, and 9 bases lay in between. The germline V gene encodes CDR1 MNHNY and CDR2 SVGAGI (reference sequence). CDR3 size: 14 residues. The CDR3 DNA is TGTGCCAGCAGTTACCGAGGGAGTCAAGAGACCCAGTACTTC. It encodes CASSYRGSQETQYF.

The chain links TRBV27 to TRBJ2-6; D is undetermined. The CDR3 spans 14 residues. Germline-derived CDR1 and CDR2 are MNHEY and SMNVEV (reference sequence). Trimming left V 3 bases short and J 0 bases short, with 3 bases between. In nucleotides, the CDR3 is TGTGCCAGCAGTTTCTTCTCTGGGGCCAACGTCCTGACTTTC. This encodes CASSFFSGANVLTF.

V is TRBV20-1 and J is TRBJ2-7; D is ambiguous. The CDR3 contains 15 residues. With 5 bases removed from V and 3 bases from J, the gap between germline ends came to 20 bases. Germline CDR1 and CDR2: DFQATT and SNEGSKA (reference sequence). The chain's CDR3 is CSAPNPTTGSYEQYF. The DNA of the CDR3 is TGCAGTGCTCCGAACCCGACCACGGGCAGCTACGAGCAGTACTTC.

This chain uses TRBV6-1 with TRBJ2-7; D gene uncertain. V lost 2 bases to trimming and J lost 6 bases, with 20 bases between them. This CDR3 contains 16 residues. Germline CDR1 MNHNS, CDR2 SASEGT. The CDR3 region is CASSELEHRRTSEQYV. The CDR3 DNA is TGTGCCAGCAGTGAACTAGAACATCGTCGGACGTCCGAGCAGTACGTC.

CDR3 nucleotides: TGTGCCAGCAGTGAAGCGTTGACAGGCTACTACGAGCAGTACTTC. Amino acids: CASSEALTGYYEQYF. The chain combines TRBV6-1 with TRBJ2-7; D is perhaps TRBD1 (6 bases). Trimming pared 0 bases from V and 3 bases from J, leaving 12 bases between. The length of the CDR3 is 15 residues. Looked up from germline, CDR1 is MNHNS and CDR2 is SASEGT.

V usage is TRBV5-6 and J usage is TRBJ1-2; tentatively, D is TRBD1 (5 bases). Trimming stripped 4 bases from V and 6 bases from J, with 13 bases between. There are 13 residues in the CDR3. CDR1 and CDR2 from the germline V gene are SGHDT and YYEEEE. The CDR3 sequence is CASSLGPGDGYTF. As DNA, the CDR3 is TGTGCCAGCAGCCTCGGGCCGGGGGATGGCTACACCTTC.

The chain employs TRBV29-1 and TRBJ1-2; 9 nucleotides align to TRBD1. Germline trimming cut 6 bases from V and 4 bases from J; bases unmatched to any gene: 15. The CDR3 consists of 16 residues. Per germline, CDR1 SQVTM and CDR2 ANQGSEA. The CDR3 is CSVLVPGQGLGYGYTF. As DNA, the CDR3 is TGCAGCGTCCTAGTCCCGGGACAGGGACTGGGCTATGGCTACACCTTC.

V gene TRBV30 combines with J gene TRBJ1-1; D is possibly TRBD1 (5 bases). V shed 2 bases and J shed 0 bases, with 10 bases lying between them. The CDR3 is 14 amino acids. Germline CDR1 GTSNPN, CDR2 SVGIG (reference sequence). Here the CDR3 reads CAWSPGLLNTEAFF. The CDR3 bases are TGTGCCTGGAGTCCGGGACTCTTGAACACTGAAGCTTTCTTT.

The chain recombines TRBV24-1 with TRBJ2-2, with 15 bases fitting TRBD2. The trim removed 4 bases at V and 4 bases at J, leaving 9 bases unmatched. Per the germline V gene, CDR1 is KGHDR and CDR2 is SFDVKD. The CDR3 runs 19 residues. The CDR3 reads CATSDPGLAGGPGTGELFF. The CDR3, as DNA: TGTGCCACCAGTGACCCAGGACTAGCGGGAGGGCCGGGCACCGGGGAGCTGTTTTTT.

The J gene is TRBJ2-3, the V gene TRBV7-2; the D is unclear. Looked up from germline, CDR1 is SGHTA and CDR2 is FQGNSA. Trimming took 5 bases from V and 1 from J, leaving 16 bases between them. The CDR3 covers 16 residues. The CDR3 is CASSPTQEKRTDTQYF. The CDR3 DNA reads as TGTGCCAGCAGCCCCACCCAGGAAAAACGCACAGATACGCAGTATTTT.

The J gene is TRBJ2-2, the V gene TRBV24-1; no reliable D call. The CDR3 is 15 residues long. Germline assignment: CDR1 KGHDR and CDR2 SFDVKD. Trimming left V 0 bases short and J 7 bases short, with 11 bases between. As DNA, the CDR3 is TGTGCCACCAGTGATTTGAGTCTGGGTGTCGGGGAGCTGTTTTTT. It yields the protein CATSDLSLGVGELFF.

The chain uses TRBV6-5 and TRBJ1-4, with D uncertain. Per germline, CDR1 MNHEY and CDR2 SVGAGI. V gave up 5 bases and J gave up 6 bases, with 7 bases separating them. This CDR3 contains 12 residues. The CDR3 coding sequence is TGTGCCAGCAGTCGGCCGGATGAAAAACTGTTTTTT. It encodes CASSRPDEKLFF.

J is TRBJ2-2 and V is TRBV15; D gene unclear. CDR3 length: 14 amino acids. V dropped 0 bases and J dropped 5 bases, with 7 bases sitting between them. Per germline, CDR1 LNHNV and CDR2 YYDKDF (reference sequence). The CDR3 region is CATSRESRTGELFF. As DNA, the CDR3 is TGTGCCACCAGCAGAGAGTCCAGGACCGGGGAGCTGTTTTTT. The full variable domain, with the rest looked up from reference TRBV15 and TRBJ2-2, is DAMVIQNPRYQVTQFGKPVTLSCSQTLNHNVMYWYQQKSSQAPKLLFHYYDKDFNNEADTPDNFQSRRPNTSFCFLDIRSPGLGDTAMYLCATSRESRTGELFFGEGSRLTVL.

The chain recombines TRBV27 with TRBJ2-7; TRBD2 matches 10 bases. The germline V gene has CDR1 MNHEY and CDR2 SMNVEV (reference sequence). The CDR3 is 15 residues long. J lost 0 bases, V lost 5 bases, and 4 bases had no gene match. The CDR3, as DNA: TGTGCCAGCAGTCAACGGACTAGCGGCTCCTACGAGCAGTACTTC. Protein: CASSQRTSGSYEQYF.